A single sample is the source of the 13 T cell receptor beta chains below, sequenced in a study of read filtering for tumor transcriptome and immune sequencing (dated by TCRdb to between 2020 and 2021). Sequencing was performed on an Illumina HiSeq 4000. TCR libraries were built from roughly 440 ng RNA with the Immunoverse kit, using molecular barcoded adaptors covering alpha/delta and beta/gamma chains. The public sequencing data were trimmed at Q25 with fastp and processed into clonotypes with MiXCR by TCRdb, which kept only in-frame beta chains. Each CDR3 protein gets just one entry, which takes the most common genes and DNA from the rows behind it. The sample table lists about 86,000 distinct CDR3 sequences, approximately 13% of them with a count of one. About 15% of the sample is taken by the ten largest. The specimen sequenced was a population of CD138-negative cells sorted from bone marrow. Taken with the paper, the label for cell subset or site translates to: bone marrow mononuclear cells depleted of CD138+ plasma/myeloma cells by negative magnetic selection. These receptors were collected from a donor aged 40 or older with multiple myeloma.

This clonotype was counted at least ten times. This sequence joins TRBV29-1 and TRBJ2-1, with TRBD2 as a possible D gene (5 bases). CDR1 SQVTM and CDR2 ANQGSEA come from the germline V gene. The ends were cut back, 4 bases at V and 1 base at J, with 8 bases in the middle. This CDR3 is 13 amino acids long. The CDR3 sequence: CSVGELSYNEQFF. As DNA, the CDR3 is TGCAGCGTTGGGGAGTTGTCCTACAATGAGCAGTTCTTC.

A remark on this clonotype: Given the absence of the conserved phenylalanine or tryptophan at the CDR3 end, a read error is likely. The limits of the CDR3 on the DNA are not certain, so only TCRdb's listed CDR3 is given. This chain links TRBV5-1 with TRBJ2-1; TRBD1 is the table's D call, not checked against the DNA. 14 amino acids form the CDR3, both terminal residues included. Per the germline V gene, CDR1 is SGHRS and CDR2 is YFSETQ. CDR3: CASMSGTGGYEQIS.

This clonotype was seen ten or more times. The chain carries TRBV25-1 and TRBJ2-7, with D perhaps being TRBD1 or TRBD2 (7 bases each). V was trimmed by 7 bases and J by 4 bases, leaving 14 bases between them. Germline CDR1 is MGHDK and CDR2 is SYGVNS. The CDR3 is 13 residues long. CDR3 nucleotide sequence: TGTGCCAGCACCCCAGGGGGGGGGTACGAGCAGTACTTC. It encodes CASTPGGGYEQYF.

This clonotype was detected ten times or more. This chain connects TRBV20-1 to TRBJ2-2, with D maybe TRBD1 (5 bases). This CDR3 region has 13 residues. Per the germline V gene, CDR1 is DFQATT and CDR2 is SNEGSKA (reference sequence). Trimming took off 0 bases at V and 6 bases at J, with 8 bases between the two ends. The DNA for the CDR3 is TGCAGTGCTAGAGAAGGGGTGTCCGGGGAGCTGTTTTTT. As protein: CSAREGVSGELFF.

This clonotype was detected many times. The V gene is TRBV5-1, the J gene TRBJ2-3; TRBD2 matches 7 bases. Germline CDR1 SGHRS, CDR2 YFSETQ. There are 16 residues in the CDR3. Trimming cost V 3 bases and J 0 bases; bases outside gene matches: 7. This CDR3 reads CASSYGTTGSTDTQYF. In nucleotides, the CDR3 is TGCGCCAGCAGCTATGGGACTACCGGTAGCACAGATACGCAGTATTTT.

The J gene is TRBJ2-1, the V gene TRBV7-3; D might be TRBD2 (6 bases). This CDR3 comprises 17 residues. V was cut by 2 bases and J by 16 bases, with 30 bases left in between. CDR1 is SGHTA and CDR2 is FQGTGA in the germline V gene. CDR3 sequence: CASSLGGTSSSYNGQFF. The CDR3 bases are TGTGCCAGCAGCTTAGGGGGGACGTCGAGCTCCTACAATGGGCAATTCTTC.

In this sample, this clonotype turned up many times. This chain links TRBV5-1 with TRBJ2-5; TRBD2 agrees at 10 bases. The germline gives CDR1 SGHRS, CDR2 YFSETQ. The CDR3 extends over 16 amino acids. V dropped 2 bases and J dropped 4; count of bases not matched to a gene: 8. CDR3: CASSFTASGSLETQYF. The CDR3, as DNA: TGCGCCAGCAGCTTTACGGCTAGCGGGAGTCTAGAGACCCAGTACTTC.

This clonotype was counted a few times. The CDR3 coding sequence is TGTGCCAGCAGTACCGTGGCCTTAAATTCACCCCTCCACTTT. It is translated as CASSTVALNSPLHF. The rearrangement uses TRBV12-3 or TRBV12-4 and TRBJ1-6, with D hard to call. The V and J ends lost 5 bases and 7 bases respectively, with 12 bases between them. There are 14 residues in the CDR3.

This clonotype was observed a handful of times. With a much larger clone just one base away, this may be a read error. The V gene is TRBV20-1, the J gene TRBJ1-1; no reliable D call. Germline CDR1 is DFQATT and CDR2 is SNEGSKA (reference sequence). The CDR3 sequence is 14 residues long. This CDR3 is CSAREGTMNIEAFF. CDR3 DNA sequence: TGCAGTGCTAGAGAGGGCACTATGAACATTGAAGCTTTCTTT.

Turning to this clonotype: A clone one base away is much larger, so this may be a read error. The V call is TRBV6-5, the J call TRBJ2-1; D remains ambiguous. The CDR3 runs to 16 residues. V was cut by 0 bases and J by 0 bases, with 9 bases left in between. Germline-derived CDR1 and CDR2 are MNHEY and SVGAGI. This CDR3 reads CASSYSPANSYNEQFF. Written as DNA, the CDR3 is TGTGCCAGCAGTTACTCCCCAGCGAACTCCTACAATGAGCAGTTCTTC.

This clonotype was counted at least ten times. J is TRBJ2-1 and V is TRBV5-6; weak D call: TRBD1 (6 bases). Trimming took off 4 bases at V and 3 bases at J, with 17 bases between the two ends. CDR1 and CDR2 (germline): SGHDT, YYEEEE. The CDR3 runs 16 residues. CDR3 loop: CASSPPSGVYYNEQFF. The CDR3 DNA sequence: TGTGCCAGCAGCCCGCCTTCAGGGGTGTACTACAATGAGCAGTTCTTC.

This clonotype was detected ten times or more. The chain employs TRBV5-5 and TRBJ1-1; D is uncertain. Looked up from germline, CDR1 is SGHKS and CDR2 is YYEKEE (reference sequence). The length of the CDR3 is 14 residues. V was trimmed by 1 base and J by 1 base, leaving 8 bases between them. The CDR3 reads CASSLSHKNTEAFF. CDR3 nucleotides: TGTGCCAGCAGCTTGTCTCATAAGAACACTGAAGCTTTCTTT.

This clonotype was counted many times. This CDR3 is CSVERPGYLSSYNEQFF. CDR3 DNA sequence: TGCAGCGTTGAGAGACCGGGGTACTTAAGCTCCTACAATGAGCAGTTCTTC. The chain is built from TRBV29-1 and TRBJ2-1; D might be TRBD2 (5 bases). Germline CDR1 and CDR2: SQVTM and ANQGSEA. V was shortened by 3 bases and J by 0 bases, with 18 bases between the two germline ends. This CDR3 spans 17 amino acids.